The 9 T cell receptor beta chains given below trace back to one sample, sequenced in a study of monozygotic twins with cystic fibrosis. Clones were sequenced by immunoSEQ multiplex PCR, and TCRdb holds only the in-frame ones, with some missing. The sample yields 30,000 or so clones, about 92% seen once. The sample taken for sequencing was blood. All receptors come from a girl aged 2 to 9 with cystic fibrosis.

The count of this clone is one. The chain is built from TRBV28 and TRBJ2-1, with D uncertain. Germline values: CDR1 MDHEN, CDR2 SYDVKM. Trimming cost V 2 bases and J 9 bases, with 8 bases left between them. This CDR3 has 12 residues. Here the CDR3 reads CASSLVGGEQFF. CDR3 sequence (DNA): TGTGCCAGCAGTTTAGTGGGCGGTGAGCAGTTCTTC.

The chain has TRBV5-5 and TRBJ2-4, with TRBD1 matching 8 bases. The J segment lost 2 bases and the V segment lost 1 base, leaving 14 bases of the junction unmatched. The V gene's germline CDR1 is SGHKS and CDR2 YYEKEE (reference sequence). This CDR3 spans 19 amino acids. The CDR3 here is CASSLTRPGTGGTKNIQYF. The CDR3 bases are TGTGCCAGCAGCTTGACCCGCCCTGGCACAGGGGGAACCAAAAACATTCAGTACTTC.

This chain joins TRBV18 and TRBJ1-2; D is ambiguous. Germline V CDR1 and CDR2: KGHSH, LQKENI. The CDR3 consists of 14 residues. V dropped 2 bases and J dropped 4 bases, with 11 bases sitting between them. Here the CDR3 DNA reads TGTGCCAGCTCACCAGCGCCCAGCGGCTATGGCTACACCTTC. Its translation is CASSPAPSGYGYTF.

This clone was seen only once. The chain carries TRBV5-4 and TRBJ1-2, with D hard to call. The CDR3 totals 15 residues. Between the trimmed V and J ends, which lost 6 bases and 3 bases, there was a span of 18 bases. Per the germline V gene, CDR1 is SGHNT and CDR2 is YYREEE (reference sequence). DNA for the CDR3: TGTGCCAGCAACCGGAGGAGTTATGACGACTATGGCTACACCTTC. This sequence encodes CASNRRSYDDYGYTF.

The chain employs TRBV3-2 and TRBJ1-1; the table gives TRBD1 as D, unverified against the DNA. TRBV3-2 is assigned pseudogene status. The CDR3 has 9 residues. The CDR3 DNA reads TGTGCCAGCCAGTCTGAAGCTTTCTTT. Amino acid sequence: CASQSEAFF.

The rearrangement links TRBV10-3 to TRBJ1-1; TRBD1 matches 8 bases. The V segment lost 6 bases and the J segment 4 bases; nucleotides outside the gene matches: 4. This CDR3 has 13 amino acids. Germline V CDR1 and CDR2: ENHRY, SYGVKD. CDR3 amino acids: CAISRDRGTEAFF. The CDR3 DNA is TGTGCCATCAGCAGAGACAGGGGCACTGAAGCTTTCTTT.

This clone was recorded a few times. This chain uses TRBV28 with TRBJ1-1; 11 nucleotides align to TRBD1. J lost 6 bases, V lost 6 bases, and 3 bases had no gene match. CDR1 is MDHEN and CDR2 is SYDVKM in the germline V gene. This CDR3 comprises 13 residues. CDR3 loop: CASRDRGQSEAFF. The CDR3 nucleotides are TGTGCCAGCAGGGACAGGGGGCAATCTGAAGCTTTCTTT.

V is TRBV7-6 and J is TRBJ2-7, with 12 bases matching TRBD2. CDR1 and CDR2 from the germline V gene are SGHVS and FNYEAQ. Trimming at V came to 5 bases and at J to 2 bases, leaving 4 bases not matched to a gene. CDR3 size: 15 residues. The CDR3 region has the DNA TGTGCCAGCAGCCAAGGACTAGCGGGACCCTACGAGCAGTACTTC. It codes for CASSQGLAGPYEQYF.

This chain links TRBV30 with TRBJ1-5, with TRBD1 as a possible D gene (5 bases). Between the trimmed V and J ends, which lost 4 bases and 1 base, there was a span of 14 bases. The CDR3 length is 15 residues. CDR1 is GTSNPN, CDR2 SVGIG, per germline (reference sequence). CDR3 DNA sequence: TGTGCCTGGAAGAAAGAGGGGCCGAGCAATCAGCCCCAGCATTTT. Its translation is CAWKKEGPSNQPQHF.